This T cell receptor beta chain emerged from a study of spatial heterogeneity in lung cancer. Study outcomes and limitations: Counts that tracked tumor mutation counts were those of expanded intratumoral alpha and beta TCRs.

Time point noted: sample taken at primary tumor resection. This clonotype was seen more than once but under ten times. Its antigen is undetermined. TCRdb reprocessed the 5' RACE reads via MiXCR and lists one record per CDR3 protein. The repertoire holds around 2,800 distinct CDR3 sequences, with less than 14% as singletons. Per the germline V gene, CDR1 is SQVTM and CDR2 is ANQGSEA. The junction had 4 bases not matched to a gene; V was cut back by 3 bases and J by 3 bases. The CDR3 has 14 amino acids. The genes are TRBV29-1 and TRBJ2-2, with 7 nucleotides matching TRBD1. The source is a male donor with early-stage non-small cell lung cancer. This specimen was lung tumor tissue, taken at surgery. The CDR3 protein is CSVENRGDTGELFF. DNA for the CDR3: TGCAGCGTTGAGAACAGGGGTGACACCGGGGAGCTGTTTTTT.